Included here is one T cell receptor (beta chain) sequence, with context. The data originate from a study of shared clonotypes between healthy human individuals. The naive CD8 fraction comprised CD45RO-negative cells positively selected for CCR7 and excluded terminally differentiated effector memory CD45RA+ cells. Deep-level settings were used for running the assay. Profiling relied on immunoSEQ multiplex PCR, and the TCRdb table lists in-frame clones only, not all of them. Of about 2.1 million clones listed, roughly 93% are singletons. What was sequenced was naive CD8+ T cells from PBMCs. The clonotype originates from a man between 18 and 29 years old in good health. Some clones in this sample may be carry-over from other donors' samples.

Here the CDR3 reads CASRLSWGTGYTEAFF. The CDR3 DNA follows: TGTGCCAGCAGGCTTTCTTGGGGGACAGGGTACACTGAAGCTTTCTTT. The V gene is TRBV7-2, the J gene TRBJ1-1, with 9 bases identical to TRBD1. Germline V gene lookup returns CDR1 SGHTA and CDR2 FQGNSA. V shed 6 bases and J 3 bases; nucleotides not matched to a gene: 11. The CDR3 length is 16 residues. Full variable domain (outside the CDR3, taken from reference TRBV7-2 and TRBJ1-1): GAGVSQSPSNKVTEKGKDVELRCDPISGHTALYWYRQSLGQGLEFLIYFQGNSAPDKSGLPSDRFSAERTGGSVSTLTIQRTQQEDSAVYLCASRLSWGTGYTEAFFGQGTRLTVV.